This TCR beta chain came from a study of shared clonotypes between healthy human individuals. Clones were sequenced by immunoSEQ multiplex PCR, and TCRdb holds only the in-frame ones, with some missing. Among fewer than 1.8 million clones listed, 98% were seen once. Study-wide results and limits: At large depth, rarefaction still showed sorted-subset sequencing to be incomplete.

To note about this clone: What it recognizes is unknown.

Trimming took 1 base from V and 3 from J; bases not matched to a gene: 6. The CDR3 totals 16 residues. CDR1 and CDR2 from the germline V gene are SGHDN and FVKESK. Sequenced sample: naive CD4+ T cells sorted from blood. Documented subset: CD45RA+ positively selected. The J gene is TRBJ2-7, the V gene TRBV14; 10 bases are shared with TRBD2. This receptor was taken from a man aged 30 to 45 in good health. The CDR3 DNA reads TGTGCCAGCAGCCAAGGGTGGCTAGCGGGAGTCTACGAGCAGTACTTC. It codes for CASSQGWLAGVYEQYF.